Described below is a single T cell receptor beta chain sequence and its context. This sample is part of a study of blood T cell repertoires in COVID-19. Study at large: Samples taken during acute and convalescent COVID-19 were collected in the United States, Italy and Spain. Sample material is recorded as cDNA or gDNA derived from T cells, B-cell-depleted T cells, or PBMCs.

In the original workflow: Reference gene primer amplification in the assay estimated nucleated cell counts. The repertoire was sequenced with immunoSEQ multiplex PCR; TCRdb's copy has only in-frame clones and lacks some. V and J calls and clone size are those listed in that table; D and trimming were worked out from the DNA. The table lists 200,000 to 250,000 clones, 82% of them singletons. Patients from Seattle were sampled longitudinally, starting during active infection. Germline CDR1 SGDLS, CDR2 YYNGEE. CDR3 length: 15 amino acids. Trimming removed 4 bases at V and 2 bases at J, with 15 bases between.

The rearrangement uses TRBV9 and TRBJ1-2; D is ambiguous. Sequenced material: peripheral blood. This sequence originates from a woman aged 70 to 79 with COVID-19, enrolled during active disease. In DNA form, the CDR3 reads TGTGCCAGCAGCCCCAACGCCCAACTGAACTATGGCTACACCTTC. Protein product: CASSPNAQLNYGYTF.